The clone carrying this T cell receptor beta chain was seen repeatedly, ten times or more. These data are taken from a study of blood T cells in healthy people across ages. Combining a sample-barcoded 5' primer with a J-beta primer mix, a second PCR ran for roughly 7 to 11 cycles. TCRdb itself ran the 5' RACE reads through MiXCR, one entry per CDR3 protein. Of hundreds of thousands of distinct CDR3 sequences detected, approximately 30% appear once; the ten largest clones hold about 15%. Per the germline V gene, CDR1 is DFQATT and CDR2 is SNEGSKA (reference sequence). CDR3 length: 14 residues. V lost 3 bases, J lost 6 bases, and 11 bases stayed unmatched.

The rearrangement links TRBV20-1 to TRBJ2-7; 7 bases are a match to TRBD1. Sequenced material: blood. This sequence was found in an elderly woman in good health. CDR3 nucleotides: TGCAGTGCTAGCCTTCCCCTAACAGGGGCCGAGCAGTACTTC. Translated, it gives CSASLPLTGAEQYF.